Sequencing of this T cell receptor (beta chain) was carried out in a study of T cells in Graves' hyperthyroidism and ophthalmopathy. From RNA transcripts, TCR beta CDR3 regions were amplified. HTBI primers were the set used in a first-round RT-PCR of the TCR CDR3. Using its own MiXCR run on the multiplex PCR reads, TCRdb lists one record per CDR3 protein. Of 650,000 to 750,000 distinct CDR3 sequences in the sample, 11% to 15% were seen once. Germline V gene sequence: CDR1 DFQATT, CDR2 SNEGSKA (reference sequence). V gave up 6 bases and J gave up 0 bases; unmatched junction bases: 15. The CDR3 length is 18 residues.

The receptor was isolated from a woman between 18 and 29 years old with Graves' hyperthyroidism. The chain employs TRBV20-1 and TRBJ1-5, with TRBD1 identical over 9 bases. Source material: blood. CDR3 amino acids: CSAPPRDREFYSNQPQHF. CDR3 nucleotide sequence: TGCAGTGCCCCACCCAGGGACAGGGAATTCTATAGCAATCAGCCCCAGCATTTT.